This T cell receptor (beta chain) originates from a study of blood T cell repertoires in COVID-19 (dated by TCRdb to the early 2020s). Regarding the research as a whole: The collaborator samples originated in the United States, Italy and Spain and spanned the acute and convalescent phases of COVID-19. The material from the prospective study consisted of cDNA or gDNA derived from T cells, B-cell-depleted T cells, or PBMCs. The dataset comprised deeply sampled blood TCRbeta repertoires from subjects exposed to, actively infected with, or recovered from COVID-19. A freely available public database, intended as a resource for researchers studying the immune response to SARS-CoV-2, is where the repertoires were released. Samples were obtained from the ongoing ImmuneRACE study (first 160 participants) and from about 1,300 subjects provided by 6 global collaborators. Sample metadata almost always included a de-identified subject ID, COVID-19 status, age in years and sex. Where available, HLA class I and class II types were taken from metadata supplied by the sample provider and were not determined by assay-based typing. Results the study describes overall, beyond this receptor: The quantity of clinical and demographic metadata differed by source and by participant and was supplied without curation.

TCRbeta CDR3 regions were amplified from genomic DNA by means of the immunoSEQ Assay, a bias-controlled multiplex PCR. The published analysis was carried out like this. Nucleated cell counts per sample were estimated from amplification of reference gene primers within the assay. To quantify the absolute abundance of each unique TCRbeta CDR3 rearrangement, sequence reads were collapsed and filtered. For each sample, productive Simpson clonality was calculated as the square root of Simpson's diversity index across productive rearrangements. As stored in TCRdb, this immuneACCESS dataset retains in-frame rearrangements with V and J assigned. A fraction of the clones does not appear; measured against another copy, unresolved V genes explain less than half of the discrepancy, and the remainder lacks a known reason. D and trimming were read from the DNA, whereas the V and J calls and clone size are those reported in that table. The sample contains about 210,000 clones, roughly four fifths of them found a single time. Of the sample, roughly 12% falls within the top ten clones.

Each collaborating institution followed its own protocols to collect whole blood in K2EDTA tubes. For TCRbeta analysis, collaborators shipped samples as frozen whole blood, isolated PBMCs, or DNA extracted from either of those sample types. Details on this clone: This receptor's antigen is unknown. Per-base qualities were not stored, and no clone one base away is much larger.

The germline ends are 15 bases apart after V is trimmed by 5 bases and J by 7 bases. The CDR3 measures 15 amino acids from cysteine to phenylalanine. Of the read, only the CDR3 DNA is kept; its 45 bases are in frame from base 1. CDR1 and CDR2 were assigned from the germline V gene as SGHAT and FQNNGV. This chain joins TRBV11-2 to TRBJ1-6; TRBD1 might be the D gene, on 6 matching bases. Sequencing was carried out using peripheral blood. The source is a woman aged 40 to 50 with acute or convalescent COVID-19. CDR3 loop: CASSLTTGGNSPLHF. The nucleotides are TGTGCCAGCAGCCTAACGACAGGCGGGAATTCACCCCTCCACTTT.